One and the same sample provided the 14 T cell receptor gamma chains below, sequenced in a study of gammadelta T cells in human blood. TCRdb reprocessed the RT-PCR reads through CATT. The sample yields some 500 gamma-chain clones, under 3.5% seen once. The sequencing input was non-Vgamma9Vdelta2 gamma-delta T cells from fetal blood. The receptors stem from a human fetus.

This clone occurred a few times. The TCRdb protein comes from a much larger clone and disagrees with this DNA's translation at residue 4, likely due to a read error; the protein given here is derived from the DNA. The J gene is TRGJP1, the V gene TRGV8. This CDR3 has 13 residues. Per the germline V gene, CDR1 is VENAVY and CDR2 is YDSYNSRV. The CDR3 is CATGDTTGWFKIF. The CDR3 DNA reads TGTGCCACCGGGGATACCACTGGTTGGTTCAAGATATTT.

This clone is deemed medium-sized. The chain links TRGV10 to TRGJP1. TRGV10 is noted as an ORF with a role that remains uncertain. This CDR3 contains 12 residues. J gave up 7 bases and V 8 bases, and 5 bases lay outside the gene matches. Here the CDR3 reads CAAWDYGWFKIF. The CDR3 DNA follows: TGTGCTGCGTGGGATTATGGTTGGTTCAAGATATTT.

This clone is classed as large. This chain joins TRGV9 and TRGJ1 or TRGJ2. Trimming at V came to 2 bases and at J to 2 bases, leaving 6 bases not matched to a gene. In germline, CDR1 is GITISATS, CDR2 ISYDGTV (reference sequence). The CDR3 has 14 amino acids. CDR3 coding DNA: TGTGCCTTGTGGGAGGATTTGGATTATTATAAGAAACTCTTT. It yields the protein CALWEDLDYYKKLF.

By proportion, this clone is medium-sized. Additional DNA sequences in this sample encode the identical CDR3. The rearrangement links TRGV2 to TRGJP2. CDR3 length equals 15 residues. Germline-derived CDR1 and CDR2 are EGSNGY and YDSYNSKV. V lost 0 bases, J lost 3 bases, and 4 bases stayed unmatched. CDR3 residues: CATWDGPGSDWIKTF. CDR3 in DNA: TGTGCCACCTGGGACGGGCCGGGTAGTGATTGGATCAAGACGTTT.

This clone was counted only a few times. TCRdb lists the protein of a much larger clone for this DNA, which differs at residue 5, so this is likely a read error; the protein given here is translated from the DNA itself. The rearrangement uses TRGV5 and TRGJ1 or TRGJ2. The CDR3 has 13 amino acids. Germline V gives CDR1 VINAFY, CDR2 YDVSNSKD. V lost 5 bases, J lost 5 bases, and 9 bases stayed unmatched. The CDR3 spells CATWAQGDYKKLF. CDR3 sequence (DNA): TGTGCCACCTGGGCCCAGGGGGATTATAAGAAACTCTTT.

In this sample, this clone turned up a few times. The TCRdb protein, from a much larger clone, departs from this DNA's translation at residue 5, likely by read error; the protein shown derives from the DNA. The rearrangement uses TRGV8 and TRGJP1. The CDR3 is made up of 13 amino acids. Germline CDR1 VENAVY, CDR2 YDSYNSRV. With V trimmed by 5 bases and J by 1 base, 1 base remained unmatched. CDR3 DNA sequence: TGTGCCACCTGGGGTACCACTGGTTGGTTCAAGATATTT. Translation: CATWGTTGWFKIF.

This clone ranks as large. This chain joins TRGV2 and TRGJP2. This CDR3 is 14 amino acids long. The germline gives CDR1 EGSNGY, CDR2 YDSYNSKV. V lost 3 bases and J lost 2; bases outside the gene matches: 3. The CDR3 bases are TGTGCCACCTGGGACAGAAGTAGTGATTGGATCAAGACGTTT. Its protein product is CATWDRSSDWIKTF.

In its sample, this clone is large. The gene calls are TRGV2 and TRGJ1 or TRGJ2. Germline assignment: CDR1 EGSNGY and CDR2 YDSYNSKV. The V segment lost 4 bases and the J segment 2 bases; nucleotides outside the gene matches: 5. The CDR3 runs to 13 residues. CDR3 DNA sequence: TGTGCCACCTGGGATCGATATTATTATAAGAAACTCTTT. Translated: CATWDRYYYKKLF.

A few counts support this clone. A much more abundant neighbour one base away suggests this may be a read error. The V and J genes are TRGV8 and TRGJ1 or TRGJ2. The CDR3 length is 14 residues. CDR1 and CDR2 (germline): VENAVY, YDSYNSRV. CDR3 in amino acids: CATWDRRRYYKKLF. In DNA form, the CDR3 reads TGTGCCACCTGGGACAGGCGGCGCTATTATAAAAAACTCTTT.

This clone ranks as large. The chain recombines TRGV9 with TRGJP1. Germline values: CDR1 GITISATS, CDR2 ISYDGTV (reference sequence). V lost 0 bases and J lost 0; bases outside the gene matches: 1. The CDR3 consists of 15 residues. The CDR3 sequence: CALWEVHTTGWFKIF. CDR3 DNA: TGTGCCTTGTGGGAGGTGCATACCACTGGTTGGTTCAAGATATTT.

This clone was observed a handful of times. This may come from a read error, since a much larger clone is one base off. The rearrangement links TRGV5P to TRGJ1 or TRGJ2. TRGV5P is a pseudogene. The CDR3 loop spans 14 amino acids. The CDR3 sequence: CATWGGSNYYKKLF. CDR3 DNA sequence: TGTGCCACCTGGGGCGGTTCGAATTATTATAAGAAACTCTTT.

A few counts support this clone. A single base separates this from a much larger clone, so it may be a read error. The chain links TRGV10 to TRGJ1 or TRGJ2. TRGV10 is given ORF status, its function remaining uncertain. This CDR3 is built from 12 residues. This CDR3 is CAAWQNYYKNLF. CDR3 bases: TGTGCTGCGTGGCAGAATTATTATAAGAACCTCTTT.

This clone is judged large (0.1 to 1%). This sample also contains other DNA sequences that code for the same CDR3. The chain joins TRGV10 to TRGJP1. TRGV10 carries the ORF label, with uncertain function. CDR3 length: 12 amino acids. V gave up 8 bases and J gave up 4 bases; unmatched junction bases: 2. CDR3 sequence (DNA): TGTGCTGCGTGGGACACTGGTTGGTTCAAGATATTT. As protein: CAAWDTGWFKIF.

By proportion, this clone is large (0.1 to 1%). This chain joins TRGV9 and TRGJP1. With 0 bases clipped from V and 0 bases from J, the junction kept 1 base outside the gene matches. The CDR3 has 15 amino acids. CDR1 and CDR2 (germline): GITISATS, ISYDGTV (reference sequence). The CDR3 sequence: CALWEVYTTGWFKIF. The CDR3 DNA sequence: TGTGCCTTGTGGGAGGTGTATACCACTGGTTGGTTCAAGATATTT.